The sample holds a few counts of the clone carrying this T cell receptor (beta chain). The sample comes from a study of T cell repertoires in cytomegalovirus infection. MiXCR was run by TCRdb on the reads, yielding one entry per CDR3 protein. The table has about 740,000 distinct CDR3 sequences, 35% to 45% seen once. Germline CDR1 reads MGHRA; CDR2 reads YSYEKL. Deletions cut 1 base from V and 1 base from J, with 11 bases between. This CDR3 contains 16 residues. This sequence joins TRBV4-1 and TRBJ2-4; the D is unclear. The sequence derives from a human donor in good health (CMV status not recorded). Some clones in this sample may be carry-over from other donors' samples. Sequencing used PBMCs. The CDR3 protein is CASSQALMSAKNIQYF. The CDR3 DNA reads TGCGCCAGCAGCCAAGCCCTTATGTCGGCCAAAAACATTCAGTACTTC.